One T cell receptor beta chain is described in this entry. Its target is unknown. The PCR was carried out with 60 Vbeta primers and 13 Jbeta primers. Libraries were prepared by immunoSEQ multiplex PCR; TCRdb keeps only in-frame clonotypes and omits some of them. The sample lists about 150,000 clones, roughly 85% occurring once. All donors participated as healthy donors of bone marrow. CDR1 MDHEN and CDR2 SYDVKM come from the germline V gene. V lost 3 bases and J lost 2, with 4 bases in between. This CDR3 has 12 amino acids. This entry comes from a study of cytomegalovirus exposure and HLA in healthy donors. About the study: In terms of ancestry, the Caucasian-associated cluster contained roughly 81% of the approximately 400 genotyped donors.

General observations from the study: Rarity characterized most TCR sequences, yet some public TCRs appeared in many donors. Confirmation in vitro established that a few CMV-associated chains were specific for CMV antigens.

This sequence was found in a middle-aged man in good health and CMV-seropositive. Sample: PBMCs. V is TRBV28 and J is TRBJ1-2; D not certain. As DNA, the CDR3 is TGTGCCAGCAGTTTGCAGAACTATGGCTACACCTTC. This codes for CASSLQNYGYTF.